This T cell receptor beta chain comes out of a study of blood T cell repertoires in COVID-19. The assay was immunoSEQ multiplex PCR, and TCRdb's table has in-frame clones only and misses some. The sample yields 200,000 to 250,000 clones, under 95% seen once. The V gene end was trimmed by 0 bases and the J gene end by 4 bases; junction bases not matched to a gene: 5. The CDR3 is 18 residues long. Germline V lookup: CDR1 SEHNR, CDR2 FQNEAQ (reference sequence). Everyone who took part was about 18 to 90 years old, and they came from about 23 US areas. Among Cohort 3 donors, those recovered had two negative PCRs, clearance, or symptom resolution.

This chain links TRBV7-9 with TRBJ2-1; 14 positions match TRBD2. Sequencing used PBMCs or T cells enriched from blood (not recorded which). This clonotype originated in a woman aged 18-29 years who had recovered from COVID-19. The DNA of the CDR3 is TGTGCCAGCAGCTTAGCCCGACTAGCGGGGGGGCTATACAATGAGCAGTTCTTC. Its protein product is CASSLARLAGGLYNEQFF. Combining the CDR3 with reference TRBV7-9 and TRBJ2-1 gives the whole variable domain DTGVSQNPRHKITKRGQNVTFRCDPISEHNRLYWYRQTLGQGPEFLTYFQNEAQLEKSRLLSDRFSAERPKGSFSTLEIQRTEQGDSAMYLCASSLARLAGGLYNEQFFGPGTRLTVL.